This TCR beta chain was captured by sequencing in a study of shared clonotypes between healthy human individuals. The CDR3 length is 13 residues. V shed 5 bases and J shed 10 bases, with 14 bases lying between them. Looked up from germline, CDR1 is LNHNV and CDR2 is YYDKDF (reference sequence). General study findings and limits: Naive subsets typically showed greater estimated richness than memory subsets. In several donors, approximately 5% of naive CD4 clonotypes appeared in common.

As for this clone: The antigen is undetermined.

CD8 memory pooled CD45RO+ cells and CCR7-negative CD45RA+ TemRA cells. Measured with immunoSEQ multiplex PCR; TCRdb has only the in-frame clones, and not every one. The sample has roughly 660,000 clones; about 92% are singletons. This clonotype was obtained from a man aged 18 to 29 in good health. Some clones in this sample may be carry-over from other donors' samples. This chain connects TRBV15 to TRBJ1-4; D may be TRBD1 (6 bases). The source material was memory CD8+ T cells from PBMCs. As to subset: CD45RO+ cells pooled with CCR7-negative TemRA cells. As DNA, the CDR3 is TGTGCCACCAGCGGGGGGGGGCGAGCAAAACTGTTTTTT. Amino acids: CATSGGGRAKLFF.